This paragraph covers one T cell receptor beta chain sequence. The antigen is undetermined. This CDR3 has 14 amino acids. CDR1 is MNHNS and CDR2 is SASEGT in the germline V gene. TCRdb reprocessed the 5' RACE reads; each CDR3 protein has one entry and no DNA is given. The table gives more than 250,000 distinct CDR3 sequences; the top ten clones make up about 0.39% of it. This specimen comes from a study of T cells expressing NK-cell markers. General study findings and limits: In several donors, these clonotypes also led the CD3+CD56-NKG2C+ fraction.

The clonotype originates from a man younger than 30 in good health. Sample: blood T cells: a sorted CD56 or NKG2C T cell subset, CD4+ or CD8+ T cells, or bulk PBMC T cells (not recorded which). The rearrangement joins TRBV6-1 to TRBJ2-2; TCRdb's D call of TRBD1 is untestable without DNA. CDR3 residues: CASKGQALTGELFF.